This T cell receptor beta chain is from a study of OX40 agonist ivuxolimab in advanced cancers. Broadly, across the study: Ivuxolimab was an agonistic, fully human IgG2 monoclonal antibody directed against OX40 (CD134), a costimulatory receptor. Peripheral TCRbeta sequencing aimed to test whether ivuxolimab altered TCR sequence diversity and caused clonal T-cell expansion. Intravenous ivuxolimab was administered to patients every 2 weeks at six dose levels: 0.01, 0.1, 0.3, 1.5, 3 and 10 mg/kg. Of the 50 to 55 patients in dose escalation, 19 had hepatocellular carcinoma, some 15 had melanoma, 9 had renal cell carcinoma and 9 had head and neck cancer. Prior anti-PD-1, anti-PD-L1 or anti-CTLA-4 therapy was permitted, and checkpoint inhibitors had been received by roughly 42% of dose-escalation patients. The paper covers the monotherapy dose-escalation part of the phase I ivuxolimab trial, which included N of about 51 patients. In the dose-escalation cohort, 70% to 90% of patients were male, and the mean age was approximately 60 years with a range of roughly 20 to 79. Partial responses occurred in three dose-escalation patients, of whom one had hepatocellular carcinoma and two had cutaneous melanoma. Broad study findings and their caveats: At doses of 0.1 to 3.0 mg/kg, clonal expansion of both CD4+ and CD8+ T cells in blood was seen between baseline and week 6. Low levels of normalized T-cell clonal expansion were also seen in some nonresponding patients. On average, CD8+ T cells showed more expanded clones than CD4+ T cells after ivuxolimab. In partial responders in the 0.1-3.0 mg/kg groups, normalized peripheral clonal expansion was found to be among the lowest, especially among CD8+ T cells. Antigen specificity was not determined for the clonally expanded peripheral T cells.

CDR1 MRHNA and CDR2 SNTAGT are derived from the germline V gene. V is clipped by 4 bases and J by 8 bases, and the sequence between their germline boundaries is 18 bases long. The CDR3 has 15 amino acids, counting the end cysteine and phenylalanine. The entry retains the CDR3 DNA only, 45 bases that are in frame from base 1. With respect to this clone: No antigen is known for it. No much larger clone is present one base from it, and per-base qualities are unavailable.

To sequence the TCRbeta CDR3 region, genomic DNA was isolated from the sorted cells. The immunoSEQ Assay was used for sequencing of TCRbeta CDR3 regions. Not all clones reach the TCRdb copy of this immuneACCESS table, which keeps in-frame sequences only. Checked studies attribute under half of the gap to unresolved V genes and leave the rest unexplained. The sample contains fewer than 55,000 clones, over 70% of them found a single time. The ten largest make up less than 2% of the sample. The trial excluded patients who had a history of autoimmune disease or were on systemic immunosuppression. Peripheral blood for TCR sequencing was collected from all dose cohorts at baseline, on cycle 4 day 1, and on cycle 7 day 1. The samples were taken from a phase I, first-in-human, multicenter, open-label dose-escalation trial of ivuxolimab. Adults with locally advanced or metastatic head and neck squamous cell, hepatocellular, melanoma or renal cell carcinoma were enrolled in the trial. Before TCR sequencing, CD4+ T cells and CD8+ T cells were sorted from peripheral blood as separate populations.

The chain employs TRBV6-4 and TRBJ2-1; TRBD1 is perhaps the D gene, given 5 matching bases. The source was CD4+ or CD8+ T cells sorted from blood, collected in a trial of the OX40 agonist ivuxolimab. This TCR came from an adult with an advanced solid tumor such as melanoma, head and neck, liver or kidney cancer. The DNA sequence reads TGTGCCAGCAGTGTATTAGCCCAAGGGGTGGATGAGCAGTTCTTC. This yields the protein CASSVLAQGVDEQFF.